This TCR beta chain was observed in a study of Tregs in tolerant kidney transplant recipients. Study as a whole: Sorting of CD4+CD25+CD127- cells followed roughly 3-day belatacept mixed lymphocyte reactions, sometimes with approximately five-day graft donor restimulation.

Concerning this clone itself: Its antigen is not identified.

This CDR3 has 11 amino acids. The V end was cut by 4 bases, the J end by 5 bases, with 5 bases between. CDR1 SEHNR and CDR2 FQNEAQ come from the germline V gene (reference sequence). General study results and limits: Biological reproducibility was not directly addressed, but technical replication error appeared minimal. Tregs expanded with activated donor B cells seemed most donor-specific. The small number of patients limits these findings pending further validation.

Repertoires were generated with immunoSEQ multiplex PCR, while TCRdb's copy carries only in-frame clones and drops some. This sample yields approximately 20,000 clones, of which roughly two thirds are seen a single time; around 3.5% belongs to the top ten. The source material was Tregs from blood cultured with allogeneic cells. The receptor was isolated from a human donor in good health. V gene TRBV7-9 combines with J gene TRBJ2-5; the D is unclear. The CDR3 loop is CASSSSETQYF. The CDR3 region has the DNA TGTGCCAGCAGCTCATCGGAGACCCAGTACTTC. The full variable domain, rest sourced from reference TRBV7-9 and TRBJ2-5, is DTGVSQNPRHKITKRGQNVTFRCDPISEHNRLYWYRQTLGQGPEFLTYFQNEAQLEKSRLLSDRFSAERPKGSFSTLEIQRTEQGDSAMYLCASSSSETQYFGPGTRLLVL.